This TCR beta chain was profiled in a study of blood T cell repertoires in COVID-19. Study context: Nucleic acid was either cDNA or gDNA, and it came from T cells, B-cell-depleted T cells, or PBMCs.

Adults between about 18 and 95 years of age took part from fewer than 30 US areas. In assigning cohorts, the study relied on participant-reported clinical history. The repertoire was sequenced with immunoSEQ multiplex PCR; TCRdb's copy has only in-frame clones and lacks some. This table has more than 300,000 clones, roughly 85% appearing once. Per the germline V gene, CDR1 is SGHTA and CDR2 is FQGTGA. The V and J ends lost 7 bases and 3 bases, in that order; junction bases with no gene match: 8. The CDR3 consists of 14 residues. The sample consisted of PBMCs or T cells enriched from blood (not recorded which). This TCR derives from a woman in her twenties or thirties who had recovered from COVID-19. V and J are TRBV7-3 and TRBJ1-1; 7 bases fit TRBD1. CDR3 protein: CASTPTGTDTEAFF. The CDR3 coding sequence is TGTGCCAGCACCCCGACAGGGACAGACACTGAAGCTTTCTTT. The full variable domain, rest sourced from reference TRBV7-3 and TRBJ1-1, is GAGVSQTPSNKVTEKGKYVELRCDPISGHTALYWYRQSLGQGPEFLIYFQGTGAADDSGLPNDRFFAVRPEGSVSTLKIQRTERGDSAVYLCASTPTGTDTEAFFGQGTRLTVV.